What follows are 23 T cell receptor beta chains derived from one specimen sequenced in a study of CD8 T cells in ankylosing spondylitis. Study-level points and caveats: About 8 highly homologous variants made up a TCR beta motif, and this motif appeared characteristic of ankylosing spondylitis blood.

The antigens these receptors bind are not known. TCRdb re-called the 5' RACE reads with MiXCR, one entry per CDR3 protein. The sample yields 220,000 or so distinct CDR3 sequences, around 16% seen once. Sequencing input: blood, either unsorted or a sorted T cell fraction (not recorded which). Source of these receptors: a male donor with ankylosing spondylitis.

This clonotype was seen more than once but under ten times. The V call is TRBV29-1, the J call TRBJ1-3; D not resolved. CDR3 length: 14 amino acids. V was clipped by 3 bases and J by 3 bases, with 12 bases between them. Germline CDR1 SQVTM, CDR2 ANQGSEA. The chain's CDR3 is CSVDLTGHGNTIYF. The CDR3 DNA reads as TGCAGCGTTGATTTAACGGGTCATGGAAACACCATATATTTT.

CDR3 sequence (DNA): TGTGCCATCAGTGAGGAGACAGGGCGATACGAGCAGTACTTC. Its protein product is CAISEETGRYEQYF. The chain couples TRBV10-3 to TRBJ2-7; 7 bases map to TRBD1. The length of the CDR3 is 14 residues. From germline, CDR1 is ENHRY and CDR2 SYGVKD. J lost 4 bases, V lost 2 bases, and 5 bases had no gene match.

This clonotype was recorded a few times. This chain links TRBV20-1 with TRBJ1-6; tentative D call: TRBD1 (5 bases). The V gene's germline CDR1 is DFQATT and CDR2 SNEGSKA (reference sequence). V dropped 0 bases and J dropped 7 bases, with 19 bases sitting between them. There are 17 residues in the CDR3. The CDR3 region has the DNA TGCAGTGCTAGAGATTTGGGGGAAGAAGCCGTAAATTCACCCCTCCACTTT. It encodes CSARDLGEEAVNSPLHF.

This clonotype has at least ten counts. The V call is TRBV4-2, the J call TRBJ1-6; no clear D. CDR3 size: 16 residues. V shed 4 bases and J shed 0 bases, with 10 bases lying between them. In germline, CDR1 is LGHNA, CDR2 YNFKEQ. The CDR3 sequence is CASSPPLHSYNSPLHF. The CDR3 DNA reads TGTGCCAGCAGCCCCCCGCTTCACTCCTATAATTCACCCCTCCACTTT.

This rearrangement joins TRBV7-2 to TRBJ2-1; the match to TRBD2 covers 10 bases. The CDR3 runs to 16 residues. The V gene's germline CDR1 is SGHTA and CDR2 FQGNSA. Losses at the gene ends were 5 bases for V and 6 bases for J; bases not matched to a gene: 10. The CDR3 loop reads CASSVSGRPPGNEQFF. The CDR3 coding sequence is TGTGCCAGCAGCGTTAGCGGGAGGCCCCCCGGCAATGAGCAGTTCTTC.

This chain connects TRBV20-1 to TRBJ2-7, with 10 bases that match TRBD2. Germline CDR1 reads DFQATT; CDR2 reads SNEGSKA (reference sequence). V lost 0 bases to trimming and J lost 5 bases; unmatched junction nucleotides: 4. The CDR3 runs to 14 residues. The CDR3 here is CSAREIGTSDEQYF. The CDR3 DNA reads TGCAGTGCTAGAGAAATCGGGACTAGCGACGAGCAGTACTTC.

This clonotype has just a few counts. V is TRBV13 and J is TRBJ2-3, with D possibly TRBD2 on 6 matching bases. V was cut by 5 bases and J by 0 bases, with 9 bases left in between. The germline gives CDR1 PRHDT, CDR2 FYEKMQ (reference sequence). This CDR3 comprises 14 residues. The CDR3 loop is CASSAGYSTDTQYF. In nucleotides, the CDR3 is TGTGCCAGCAGCGCGGGGTACAGCACAGATACGCAGTATTTT.

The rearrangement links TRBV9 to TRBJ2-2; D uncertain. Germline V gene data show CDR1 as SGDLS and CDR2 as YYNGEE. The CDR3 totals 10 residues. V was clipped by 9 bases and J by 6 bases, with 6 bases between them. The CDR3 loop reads CATHPGELFF. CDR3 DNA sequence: TGTGCCACCCACCCCGGGGAGCTGTTTTTT.

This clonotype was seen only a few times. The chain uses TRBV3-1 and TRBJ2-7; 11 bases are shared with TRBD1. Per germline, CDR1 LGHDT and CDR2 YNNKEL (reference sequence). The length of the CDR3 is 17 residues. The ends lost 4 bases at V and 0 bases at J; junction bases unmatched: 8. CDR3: CASSRKGQGVFSYEQYF. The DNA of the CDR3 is TGTGCCAGCAGCCGGAAGGGACAGGGGGTTTTCTCCTACGAGCAGTACTTC.

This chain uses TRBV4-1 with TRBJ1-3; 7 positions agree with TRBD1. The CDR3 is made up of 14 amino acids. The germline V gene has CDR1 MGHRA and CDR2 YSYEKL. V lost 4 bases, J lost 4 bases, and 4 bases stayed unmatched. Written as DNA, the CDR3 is TGCGCCAGCAGCCCCCCGGGACAGGGAAACACCATATATTTT. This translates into CASSPPGQGNTIYF.

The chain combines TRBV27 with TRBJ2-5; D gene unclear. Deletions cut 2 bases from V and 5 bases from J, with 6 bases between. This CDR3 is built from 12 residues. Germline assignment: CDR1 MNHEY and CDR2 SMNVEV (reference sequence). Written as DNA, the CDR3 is TGTGCCAGCAGTTTAAATGGGGAGACCCAGTACTTC. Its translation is CASSLNGETQYF.

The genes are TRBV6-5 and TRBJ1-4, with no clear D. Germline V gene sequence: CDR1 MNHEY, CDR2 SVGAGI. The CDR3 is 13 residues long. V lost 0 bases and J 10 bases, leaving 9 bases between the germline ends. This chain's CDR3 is CASSYSGSGKLFF. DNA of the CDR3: TGTGCCAGCAGTTACTCGGGGAGCGGAAAACTGTTTTTT.

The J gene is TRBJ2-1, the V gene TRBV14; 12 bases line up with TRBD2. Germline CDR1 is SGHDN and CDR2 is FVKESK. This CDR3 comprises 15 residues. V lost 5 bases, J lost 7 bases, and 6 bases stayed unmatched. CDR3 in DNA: TGTGCCAGCAGCGAACTAGCGGGAGGTTGGAATGAGCAGTTCTTC. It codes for CASSELAGGWNEQFF.

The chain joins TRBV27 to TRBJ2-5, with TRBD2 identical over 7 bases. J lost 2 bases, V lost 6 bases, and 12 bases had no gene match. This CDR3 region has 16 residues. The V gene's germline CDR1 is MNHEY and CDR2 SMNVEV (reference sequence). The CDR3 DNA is TGTGCCAGCAGGGGTCCTTCTAGCGGAGGGCAAGAGACCCAGTACTTC. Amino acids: CASRGPSSGGQETQYF.

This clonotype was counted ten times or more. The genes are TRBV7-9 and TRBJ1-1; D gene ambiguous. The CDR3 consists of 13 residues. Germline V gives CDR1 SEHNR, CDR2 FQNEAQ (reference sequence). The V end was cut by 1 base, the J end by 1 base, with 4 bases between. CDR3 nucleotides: TGTGCCAGCAGCTTAGAGCCGAACACTGAAGCTTTCTTT. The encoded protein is CASSLEPNTEAFF.

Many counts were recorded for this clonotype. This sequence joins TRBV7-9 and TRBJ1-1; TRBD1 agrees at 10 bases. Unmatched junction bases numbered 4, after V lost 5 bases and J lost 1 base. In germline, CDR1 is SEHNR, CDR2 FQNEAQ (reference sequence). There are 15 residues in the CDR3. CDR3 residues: CASSDGTGENTEAFF. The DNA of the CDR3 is TGTGCCAGCAGCGACGGGACAGGGGAGAACACTGAAGCTTTCTTT.

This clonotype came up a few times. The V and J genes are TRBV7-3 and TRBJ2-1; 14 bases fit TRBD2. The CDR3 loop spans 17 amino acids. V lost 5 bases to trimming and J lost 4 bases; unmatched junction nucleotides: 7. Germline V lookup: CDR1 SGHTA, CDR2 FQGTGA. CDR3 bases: TGTGCCAGCAGCCTAGGGACTAGCGGGGGATTTTACAATGAGCAGTTCTTC. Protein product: CASSLGTSGGFYNEQFF.

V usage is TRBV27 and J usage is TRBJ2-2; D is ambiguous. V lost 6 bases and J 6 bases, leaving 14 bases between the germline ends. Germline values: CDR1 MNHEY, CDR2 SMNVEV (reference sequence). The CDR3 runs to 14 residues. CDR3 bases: TGTGCCAGCAGCGTGGTACGGGCCCCCGGGGAGCTGTTTTTT. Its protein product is CASSVVRAPGELFF.

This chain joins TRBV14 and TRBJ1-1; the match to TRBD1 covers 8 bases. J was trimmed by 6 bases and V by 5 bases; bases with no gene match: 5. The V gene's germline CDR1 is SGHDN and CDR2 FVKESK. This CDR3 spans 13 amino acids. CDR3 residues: CASSWTGSPEAFF. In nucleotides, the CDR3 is TGTGCCAGCAGCTGGACAGGGTCCCCTGAAGCTTTCTTT.

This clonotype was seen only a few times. CDR3 bases: TGTGCCAGCAGCTCCCTATATTTGGGGGGGTTGGAAGCTTTCTTT. This codes for CASSSLYLGGLEAFF. This rearrangement joins TRBV7-9 to TRBJ1-1; maybe TRBD1 (5 bases). Per the germline V gene, CDR1 is SEHNR and CDR2 is FQNEAQ (reference sequence). The CDR3 loop spans 15 amino acids. Between the trimmed V and J ends, which lost 4 bases and 8 bases, there was a span of 20 bases.

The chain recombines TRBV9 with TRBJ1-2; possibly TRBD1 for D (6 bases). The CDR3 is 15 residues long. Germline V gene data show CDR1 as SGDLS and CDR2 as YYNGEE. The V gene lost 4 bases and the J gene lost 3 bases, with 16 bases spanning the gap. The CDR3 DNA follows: TGTGCCAGCAGCCCAACGGGGGGGGCCTACTATGGCTACACCTTC. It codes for CASSPTGGAYYGYTF.

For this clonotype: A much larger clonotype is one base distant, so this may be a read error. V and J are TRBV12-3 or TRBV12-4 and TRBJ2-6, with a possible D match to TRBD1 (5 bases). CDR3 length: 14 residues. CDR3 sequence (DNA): TGTGCCAGCAGTTTAGGGCCTGGGGCCAACGACCTGACTTTC. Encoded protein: CASSLGPGANDLTF.

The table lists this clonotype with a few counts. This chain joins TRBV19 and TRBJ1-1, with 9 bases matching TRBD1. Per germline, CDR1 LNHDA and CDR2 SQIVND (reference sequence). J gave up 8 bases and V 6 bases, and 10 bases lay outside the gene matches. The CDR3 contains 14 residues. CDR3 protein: CASRSWTGVPEAFF. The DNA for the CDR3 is TGTGCCAGTAGGTCATGGACAGGGGTTCCCGAAGCTTTCTTT.